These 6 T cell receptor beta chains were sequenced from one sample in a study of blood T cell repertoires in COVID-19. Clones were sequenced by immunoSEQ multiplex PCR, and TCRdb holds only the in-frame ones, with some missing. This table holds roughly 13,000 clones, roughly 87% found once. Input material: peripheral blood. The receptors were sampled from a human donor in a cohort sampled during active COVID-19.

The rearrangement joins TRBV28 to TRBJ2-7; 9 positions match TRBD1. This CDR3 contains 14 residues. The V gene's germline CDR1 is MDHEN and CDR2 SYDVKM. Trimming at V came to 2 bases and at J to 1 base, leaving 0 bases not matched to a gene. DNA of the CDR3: TGTGCCAGCAGTTTAGGGACAGGGTCCTACGAGCAGTACTTC. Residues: CASSLGTGSYEQYF.

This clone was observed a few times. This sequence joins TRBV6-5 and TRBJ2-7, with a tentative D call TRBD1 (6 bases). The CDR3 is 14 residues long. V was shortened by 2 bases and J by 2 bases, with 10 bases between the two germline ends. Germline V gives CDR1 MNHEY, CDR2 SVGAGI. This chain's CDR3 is CASSYRRGPYEQYF. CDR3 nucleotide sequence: TGTGCCAGCAGTTACCGCAGGGGCCCCTACGAGCAGTACTTC.

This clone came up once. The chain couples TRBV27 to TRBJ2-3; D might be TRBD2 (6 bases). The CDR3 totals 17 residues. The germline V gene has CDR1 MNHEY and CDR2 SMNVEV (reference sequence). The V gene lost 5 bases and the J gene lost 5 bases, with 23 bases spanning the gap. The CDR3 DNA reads TGTGCCAGCAGTCCCCTCGCTAGCGACAACGGGAGAGATACGCAGTATTTT. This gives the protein CASSPLASDNGRDTQYF.

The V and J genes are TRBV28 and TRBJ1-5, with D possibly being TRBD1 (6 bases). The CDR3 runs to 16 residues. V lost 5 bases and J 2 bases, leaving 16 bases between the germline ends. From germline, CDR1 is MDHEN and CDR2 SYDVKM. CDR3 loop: CASSLRGGGGNQPQHF. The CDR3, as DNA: TGTGCCAGCAGTCTCCGAGGGGGAGGGGGCAATCAGCCCCAGCATTTT.

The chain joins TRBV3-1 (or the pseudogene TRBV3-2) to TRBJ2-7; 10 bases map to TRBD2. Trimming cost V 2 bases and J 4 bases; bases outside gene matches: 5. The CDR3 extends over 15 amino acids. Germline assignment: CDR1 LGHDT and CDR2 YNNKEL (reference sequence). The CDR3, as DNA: TGTGCCAGCAGCCAACGGACTAGCGGAATATACGAGCAGTACTTC. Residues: CASSQRTSGIYEQYF.

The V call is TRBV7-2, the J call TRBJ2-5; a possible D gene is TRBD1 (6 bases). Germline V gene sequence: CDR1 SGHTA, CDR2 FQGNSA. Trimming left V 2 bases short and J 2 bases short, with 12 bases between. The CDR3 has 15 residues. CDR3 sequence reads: CASSLRGSGQETQYF. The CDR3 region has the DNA TGTGCCAGCAGCTTAAGGGGGAGCGGACAAGAGACCCAGTACTTC.